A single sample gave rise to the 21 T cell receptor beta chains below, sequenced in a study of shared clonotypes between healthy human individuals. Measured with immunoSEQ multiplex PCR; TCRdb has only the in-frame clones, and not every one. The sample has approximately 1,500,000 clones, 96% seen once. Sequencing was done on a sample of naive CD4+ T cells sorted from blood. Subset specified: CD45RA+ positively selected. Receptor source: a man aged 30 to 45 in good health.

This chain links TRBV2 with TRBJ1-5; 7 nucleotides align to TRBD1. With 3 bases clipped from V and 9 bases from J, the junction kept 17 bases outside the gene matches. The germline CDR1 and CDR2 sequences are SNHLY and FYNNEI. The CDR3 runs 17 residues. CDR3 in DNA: TGTGCCAGCAGTGACCGGACAGGTGGACCGCTAGCATTGCCCCAGCATTTT. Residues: CASSDRTGGPLALPQHF.

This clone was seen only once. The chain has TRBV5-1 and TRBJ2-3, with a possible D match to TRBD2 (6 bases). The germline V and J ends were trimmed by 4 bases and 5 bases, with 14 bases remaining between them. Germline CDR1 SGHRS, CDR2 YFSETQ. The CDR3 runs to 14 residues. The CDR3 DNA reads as TGCGCCAGCAGCCTCCTAATGGGAGGAGATACGCAGTATTTT. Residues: CASSLLMGGDTQYF. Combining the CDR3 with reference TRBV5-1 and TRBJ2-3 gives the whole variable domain KAGVTQTPRYLIKTRGQQVTLSCSPISGHRSVSWYQQTPGQGLQFLFEYFSETQRNKGNFPGRFSGRQFSNSRSEMNVSTLELGDSALYLCASSLLMGGDTQYFGPGTRLTVL.

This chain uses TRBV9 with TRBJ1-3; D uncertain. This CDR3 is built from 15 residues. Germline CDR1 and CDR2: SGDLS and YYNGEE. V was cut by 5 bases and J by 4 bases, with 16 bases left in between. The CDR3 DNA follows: TGTGCCAGCAGTTCCTCGGCGAGGGTGGGAAACACCATATATTTT. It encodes CASSSSARVGNTIYF. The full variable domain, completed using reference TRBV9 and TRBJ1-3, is DSGVTQTPKHLITATGQRVTLRCSPRSGDLSVYWYQQSLDQGLQFLIQYYNGEERAKGNILERFSAQQFPDLHSELNLSSLELGDSALYFCASSSSARVGNTIYFGEGSWLTVV.

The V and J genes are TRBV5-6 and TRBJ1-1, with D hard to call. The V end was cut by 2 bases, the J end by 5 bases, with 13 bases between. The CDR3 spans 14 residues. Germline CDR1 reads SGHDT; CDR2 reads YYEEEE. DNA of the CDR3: TGTGCCAGCAGCTTTCTGCAGGTGGGGACTGAAGCTTTCTTT. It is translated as CASSFLQVGTEAFF.

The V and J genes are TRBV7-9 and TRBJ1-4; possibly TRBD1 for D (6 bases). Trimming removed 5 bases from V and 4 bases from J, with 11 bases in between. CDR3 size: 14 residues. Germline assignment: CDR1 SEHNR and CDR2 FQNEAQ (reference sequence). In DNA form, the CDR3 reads TGTGCCAGCAGCCCGGACAGATTTAATGAAAAACTGTTTTTT. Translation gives CASSPDRFNEKLFF.

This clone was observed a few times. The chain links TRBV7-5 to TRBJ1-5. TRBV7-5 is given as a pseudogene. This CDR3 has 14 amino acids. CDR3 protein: CVRSLASNDQPQHF. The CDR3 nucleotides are TGTGTCAGAAGCTTAGCATCGAACGATCAGCCCCAGCATTTT.

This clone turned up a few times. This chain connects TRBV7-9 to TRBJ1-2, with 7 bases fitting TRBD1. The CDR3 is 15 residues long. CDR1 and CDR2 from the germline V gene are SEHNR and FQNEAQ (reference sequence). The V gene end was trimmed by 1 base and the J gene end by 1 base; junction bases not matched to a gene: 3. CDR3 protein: CASSLVGGYNYGYTF. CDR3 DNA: TGTGCCAGCAGCTTAGTAGGGGGCTATAACTATGGCTACACCTTC.

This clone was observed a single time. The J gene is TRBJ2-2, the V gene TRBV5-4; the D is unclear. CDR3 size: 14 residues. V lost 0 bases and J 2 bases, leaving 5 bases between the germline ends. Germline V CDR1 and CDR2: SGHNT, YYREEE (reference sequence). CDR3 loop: CASSLDRNTGELFF. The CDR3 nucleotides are TGTGCCAGCAGCTTGGACAGAAACACCGGGGAGCTGTTTTTT.

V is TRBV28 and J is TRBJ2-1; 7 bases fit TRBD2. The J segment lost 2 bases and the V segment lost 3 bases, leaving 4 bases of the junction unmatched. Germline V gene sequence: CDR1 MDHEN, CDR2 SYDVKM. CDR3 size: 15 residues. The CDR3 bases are TGTGCCAGCAGTTTGGGCGGGAGAACCTACAATGAGCAGTTCTTC. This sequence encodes CASSLGGRTYNEQFF.

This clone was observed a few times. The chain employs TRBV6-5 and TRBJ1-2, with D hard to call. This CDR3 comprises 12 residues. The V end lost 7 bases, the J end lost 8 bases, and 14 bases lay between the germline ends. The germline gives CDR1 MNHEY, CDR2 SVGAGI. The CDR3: CASTEGLSGYTF. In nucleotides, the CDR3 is TGTGCCAGCACCGAAGGGTTGAGCGGCTACACCTTC.

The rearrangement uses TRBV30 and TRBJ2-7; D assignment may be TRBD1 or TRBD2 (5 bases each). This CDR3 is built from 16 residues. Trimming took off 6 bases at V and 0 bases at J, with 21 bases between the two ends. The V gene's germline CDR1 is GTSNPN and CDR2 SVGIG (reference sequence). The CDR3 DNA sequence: TGTGCCTGCAGTAAATGGCCCGGGACGGTCTCCTACGAGCAGTACTTC. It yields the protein CACSKWPGTVSYEQYF.

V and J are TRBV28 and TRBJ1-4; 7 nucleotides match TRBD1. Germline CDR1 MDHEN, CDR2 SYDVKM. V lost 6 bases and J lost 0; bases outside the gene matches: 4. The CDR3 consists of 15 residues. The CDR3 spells CASRPQGATNEKLFF. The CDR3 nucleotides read TGTGCCAGCAGGCCGCAGGGGGCAACTAATGAAAAACTGTTTTTT.

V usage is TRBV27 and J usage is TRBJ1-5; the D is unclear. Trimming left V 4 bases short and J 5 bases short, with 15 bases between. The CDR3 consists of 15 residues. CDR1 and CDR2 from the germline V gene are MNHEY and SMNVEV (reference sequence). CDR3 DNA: TGTGCCAGCAGTTCCCCGGAACGTAGACATCAGCCCCAGCATTTT. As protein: CASSSPERRHQPQHF.

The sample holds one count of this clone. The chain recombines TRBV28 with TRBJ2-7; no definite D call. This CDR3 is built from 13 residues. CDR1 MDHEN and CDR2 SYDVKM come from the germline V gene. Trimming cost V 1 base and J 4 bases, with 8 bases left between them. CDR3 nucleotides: TGTGCCAGCAGTTTATTTAGGCAGTACGAGCAGTACTTC. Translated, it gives CASSLFRQYEQYF.

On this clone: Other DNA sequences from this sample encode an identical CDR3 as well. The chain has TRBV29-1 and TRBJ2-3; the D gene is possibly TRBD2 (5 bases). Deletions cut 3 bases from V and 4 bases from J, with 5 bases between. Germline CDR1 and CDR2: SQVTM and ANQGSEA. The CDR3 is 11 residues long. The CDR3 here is CSVERADTQYF. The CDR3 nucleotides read TGCAGCGTTGAGAGGGCAGATACGCAGTATTTT.

The CDR3 nucleotides read TGTGCCAGCAGCGGAGGAACTAGCGGGATTCTGAATGAGCAGTTCTTC. It specifies CASSGGTSGILNEQFF. The chain links TRBV7-9 to TRBJ2-1; TRBD2 agrees at 10 bases. The junction had 11 bases not matched to a gene; V was cut back by 5 bases and J by 7 bases. This CDR3 is built from 16 residues. Germline CDR1 and CDR2: SEHNR and FQNEAQ (reference sequence).

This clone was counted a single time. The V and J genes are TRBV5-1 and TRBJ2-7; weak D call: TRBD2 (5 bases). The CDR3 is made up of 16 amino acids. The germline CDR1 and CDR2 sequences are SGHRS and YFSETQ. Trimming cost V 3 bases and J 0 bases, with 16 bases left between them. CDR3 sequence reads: CASSSRESGTSYEQYF. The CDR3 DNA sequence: TGCGCCAGCAGCTCCCGGGAAAGCGGCACCTCCTACGAGCAGTACTTC.

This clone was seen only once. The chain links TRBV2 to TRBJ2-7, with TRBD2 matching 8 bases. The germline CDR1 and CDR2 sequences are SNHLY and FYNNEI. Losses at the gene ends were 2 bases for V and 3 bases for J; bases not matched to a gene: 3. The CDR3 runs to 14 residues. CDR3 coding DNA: TGTGCCAGCAGTGAAACTAGCGGTAGCTACGAGCAGTACTTC. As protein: CASSETSGSYEQYF.

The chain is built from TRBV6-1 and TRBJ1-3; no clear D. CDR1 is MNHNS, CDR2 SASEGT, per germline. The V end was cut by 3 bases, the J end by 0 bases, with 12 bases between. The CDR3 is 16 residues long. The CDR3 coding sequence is TGTGCCAGCAGTGATTCCCCAACGACCTCTGGAAACACCATATATTTT. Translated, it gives CASSDSPTTSGNTIYF.

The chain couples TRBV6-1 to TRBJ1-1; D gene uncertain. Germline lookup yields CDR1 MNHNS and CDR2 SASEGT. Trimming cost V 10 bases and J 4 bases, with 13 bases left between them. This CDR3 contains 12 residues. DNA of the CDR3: TGTGCCACCGCTCGGTTGAGCACTGAAGCTTTCTTT. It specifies CATARLSTEAFF.

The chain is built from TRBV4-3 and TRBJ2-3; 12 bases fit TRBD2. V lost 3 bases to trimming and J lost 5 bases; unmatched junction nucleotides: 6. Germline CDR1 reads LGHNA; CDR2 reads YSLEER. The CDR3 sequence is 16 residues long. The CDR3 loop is CASSHSLAGGIDTQYF. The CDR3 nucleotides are TGCGCCAGCAGCCATTCTCTAGCGGGAGGGATAGATACGCAGTATTTT.